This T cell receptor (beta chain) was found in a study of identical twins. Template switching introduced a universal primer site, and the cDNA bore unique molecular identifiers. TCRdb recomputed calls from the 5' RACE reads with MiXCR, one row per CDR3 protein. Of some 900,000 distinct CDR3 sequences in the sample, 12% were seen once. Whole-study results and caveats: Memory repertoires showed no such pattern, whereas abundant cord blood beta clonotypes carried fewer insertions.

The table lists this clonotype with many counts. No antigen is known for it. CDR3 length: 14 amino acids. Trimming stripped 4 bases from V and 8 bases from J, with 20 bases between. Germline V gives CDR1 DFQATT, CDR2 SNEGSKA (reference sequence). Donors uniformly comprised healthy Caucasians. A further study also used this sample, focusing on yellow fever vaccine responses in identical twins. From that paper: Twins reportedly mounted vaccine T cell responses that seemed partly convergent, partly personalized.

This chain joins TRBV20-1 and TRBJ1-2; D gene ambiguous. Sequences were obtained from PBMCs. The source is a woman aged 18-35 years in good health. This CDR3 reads CSANVAGPGRGYTF. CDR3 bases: TGCAGTGCTAACGTCGCAGGACCGGGGAGGGGCTACACCTTC.